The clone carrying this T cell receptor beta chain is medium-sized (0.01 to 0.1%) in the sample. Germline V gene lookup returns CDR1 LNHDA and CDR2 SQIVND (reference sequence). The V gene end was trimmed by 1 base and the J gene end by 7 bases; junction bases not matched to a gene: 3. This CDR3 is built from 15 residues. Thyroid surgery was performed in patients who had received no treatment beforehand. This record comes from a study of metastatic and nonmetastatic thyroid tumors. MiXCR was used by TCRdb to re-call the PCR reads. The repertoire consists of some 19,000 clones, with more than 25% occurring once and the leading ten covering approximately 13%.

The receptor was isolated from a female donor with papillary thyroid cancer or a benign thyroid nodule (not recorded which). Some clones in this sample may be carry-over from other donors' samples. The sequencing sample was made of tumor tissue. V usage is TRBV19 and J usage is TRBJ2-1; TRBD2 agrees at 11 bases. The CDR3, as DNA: TGTGCCAGTAGTATAGTGGGACTAGCGGTGAATGAGCAGTTCTTC. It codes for CASSIVGLAVNEQFF.